Listed below are T cell receptor beta chains from one sample, sequenced in a study of T cell responses to AZD1222 COVID-19 vaccine. TCRdb's table, derived via immunoSEQ multiplex PCR, lists solely in-frame clones and lacks some. The repertoire holds about 75,000 clones, with over 75% as singletons. The sequenced sample was peripheral blood, obtained 28 days after the second AZD1222 dose. All receptors derive from an adult who received the AZD1222 COVID-19 vaccine. Each CDR3 is given with its conserved first and last residue. Fields, in order: clone size, J gene, V gene, D gene, CDR3 protein, CDR3 DNA. A D gene is named only where the DNA matches it firmly. Clone size is given for some rows only: seen once, a few or many times, or a class if the clone is expanded.

>.|TRBJ1-6|TRBV30|TRBD1
CAWTRLDRENSPLHF
TGTGCCTGGACTAGACTGGACAGGGAGAATTCACCCCTCCACTTT
>once|TRBJ2-5|TRBV12-3/TRBV12-4|.
CASREKEETQYF
TGTGCCAGCAGGGAAAAGGAAGAGACCCAGTACTTC
>.|TRBJ2-2|TRBV7-8|TRBD1
CASSLTGVNTGELFF
TGTGCCAGCAGCTTGACAGGGGTGAACACCGGGGAGCTGTTTTTT
>.|TRBJ2-2|TRBV30|.
CAWRLTLNTGELFF
TGTGCCTGGAGGCTCACCTTAAACACCGGGGAGCTGTTTTTT
>.|TRBJ1-2|TRBV9|TRBD1
CASSVYDRATTGYTF
TGTGCCAGCAGCGTCTACGACAGGGCCACGACTGGCTACACCTTC
>.|TRBJ2-7|TRBV20-1|TRBD1
CSASLDRGLSKQYF
TGCAGTGCTAGTCTGGACAGGGGGCTTAGTAAGCAGTACTTC
>.|TRBJ1-2|TRBV23-1|.
CASSHRAEDTLPVVDGYTF
TGCGCCAGCAGTCACCGGGCGGAGGACACGCTACCTGTGGTTGATGGCTACACCTTC
>once|TRBJ2-3|TRBV18|.
CASSRGTADTQYF
TGTGCCAGCTCCCGGGGGACAGCAGATACGCAGTATTTT
>few|TRBJ1-1|TRBV20-1|.
CSAREDEAFF
TGCAGTGCTAGAGAAGATGAAGCTTTCTTT
>.|TRBJ1-6|TRBV2|.
CASSTGTDNSPLHF
TGTGCCAGCAGTACAGGGACGGATAATTCACCCCTCCACTTT